One sample yielded the 17 T cell receptor beta chains listed below, sequenced in a study of cytomegalovirus exposure and HLA in healthy donors. PCR primers comprised 60 Vbeta and 13 Jbeta primers. Only in-frame clones appear in the TCRdb table, and some are missing; sequencing was by immunoSEQ multiplex PCR. The sample lists more than 70,000 clones; 77% were seen once. The source material was PBMCs. The source is a man over 45 in good health and CMV-seropositive.

V gene TRBV11-2 combines with J gene TRBJ2-2; weak D call: TRBD2 (6 bases). Germline V lookup: CDR1 SGHAT, CDR2 FQNNGV. V gave up 8 bases and J gave up 4 bases, with 20 bases separating them. The CDR3 length is 16 residues. The chain's CDR3 is CASSPLGGKTTGELFF. Written as DNA, the CDR3 is TGTGCCAGCTCTCCCCTTGGCGGGAAGACCACCGGGGAGCTGTTTTTT.

The genes are TRBV7-2 and TRBJ2-2; TRBD1 matches 7 bases. V shed 5 bases and J 9 bases; nucleotides not matched to a gene: 9. The CDR3 has 14 residues. Germline V gene data show CDR1 as SGHTA and CDR2 as FQGNSA. The CDR3 loop is CASSPWTGQRELFF. The DNA for the CDR3 is TGTGCCAGCAGCCCGTGGACAGGTCAACGGGAGCTGTTTTTT.

CDR3 protein: CASSMTGEVGQPQHF. CDR3 nucleotides: TGTGCCAGTAGTATGACGGGGGAGGTCGGTCAGCCCCAGCATTTT. The chain uses TRBV19 and TRBJ1-5; TRBD1 is a possible D gene (5 bases). CDR1 is LNHDA, CDR2 SQIVND, per germline (reference sequence). V lost 3 bases, J lost 6 bases, and 15 bases lay in between. The CDR3 covers 15 residues.

This clone was recorded only once. The chain employs TRBV19 and TRBJ2-2; 7 nucleotides match TRBD2. CDR1 and CDR2 from the germline V gene are LNHDA and SQIVND (reference sequence). With 4 bases clipped from V and 4 bases from J, the junction kept 6 bases outside the gene matches. The CDR3 is made up of 15 amino acids. The CDR3 bases are TGTGCCAGTAGTAAACGGGAGGTGAGCACCGGGGAGCTGTTTTTT. It translates to CASSKREVSTGELFF.

This chain uses TRBV10-3 with TRBJ1-2; D may be TRBD1 (6 bases). The germline V gene encodes CDR1 ENHRY and CDR2 SYGVKD. V was clipped by 2 bases and J by 6 bases, with 16 bases between them. This CDR3 contains 15 residues. CDR3 region: CAISEAGAVGNGYTF. DNA for the CDR3: TGTGCCATCAGTGAGGCAGGGGCCGTCGGAAATGGCTACACCTTC.

This clone is a singleton in its sample. The chain joins TRBV11-2 to TRBJ2-7, with D perhaps matching TRBD2 (5 bases). Trimming pared 5 bases from V and 2 bases from J, leaving 25 bases between. The CDR3 is 18 residues long. The germline V gene encodes CDR1 SGHAT and CDR2 FQNNGV. CDR3 sequence: CASSTRSNPGEQTYEQYF. Written as DNA, the CDR3 is TGTGCCAGCAGCACCCGCTCCAACCCCGGGGAACAGACCTACGAGCAGTACTTC.

The V and J genes are TRBV30 and TRBJ2-1, with D possibly matching TRBD2 (5 bases). The germline V gene has CDR1 GTSNPN and CDR2 SVGIG (reference sequence). The V gene lost 5 bases and the J gene lost 2 bases, with 13 bases spanning the gap. The CDR3 contains 14 residues. Here the CDR3 DNA reads TGTGCCTGGGAGTCGACTATTACCTACAATGAGCAGTTCTTC. Translation gives CAWESTITYNEQFF.

The rearrangement joins TRBV30 to TRBJ1-5; D is unclear. V lost 2 bases to trimming and J lost 0 bases, with 8 bases between them. CDR1 is GTSNPN and CDR2 is SVGIG in the germline V gene (reference sequence). CDR3 length: 14 residues. The CDR3 here is CAWSRAASNQPQHF. The CDR3 bases are TGTGCCTGGAGTAGAGCGGCTAGCAATCAGCCCCAGCATTTT.

V and J are TRBV11-2 and TRBJ2-1; 10 nucleotides align to TRBD2. CDR3 length equals 16 residues. The V segment lost 3 bases and the J segment 4 bases; nucleotides outside the gene matches: 6. CDR1 SGHAT and CDR2 FQNNGV come from the germline V gene. CDR3 bases: TGTGCCAGCAGCTTTATAGCGGGAGGAGTTTACAATGAGCAGTTCTTC. It specifies CASSFIAGGVYNEQFF.

The chain couples TRBV11-3 to TRBJ2-5; unclear D gene. The J call may be faulty, since TRBJ2-7 better matches the DNA end. Looked up from germline, CDR1 is SGHNT and CDR2 is YENEEA. This CDR3 is built from 14 residues. CDR3 DNA sequence: TGTGCCAGCAGCACCGGCGCTGGCGGTTACGAGCAGTACTTC. Protein sequence: CASSTGAGGYEQYF.

This sequence joins TRBV2 and TRBJ1-3, with a tentative D call TRBD1 (6 bases). Trimming took off 6 bases at V and 1 base at J, with 19 bases between the two ends. CDR3 size: 17 residues. Germline V CDR1 and CDR2: SNHLY, FYNNEI. The CDR3 here is CASSASGQPGSGNTIYF. In DNA, the CDR3 is TGTGCCAGCAGCGCTTCTGGACAGCCCGGATCTGGAAACACCATATATTTT.

The V and J genes are TRBV28 and TRBJ2-1; TRBD2 matches at 7 bases. This CDR3 contains 14 residues. CDR1 and CDR2 from the germline V gene are MDHEN and SYDVKM. Germline trimming cut 7 bases from V and 4 bases from J; bases unmatched to any gene: 7. CDR3 residues: CASNLGEGYNEQFF. The DNA of the CDR3 is TGTGCCAGCAACCTAGGGGAGGGGTACAATGAGCAGTTCTTC.

The chain joins TRBV7-6 to TRBJ2-5; possible D gene TRBD2, 5 bases. Germline V gives CDR1 SGHVS, CDR2 FNYEAQ. The CDR3 has 16 amino acids. Between the trimmed V and J ends, which lost 1 base and 2 bases, there was a span of 14 bases. In DNA, the CDR3 is TGTGCCAGCAGCTTAGAGGTTGGCACGGGGCAAGAGACCCAGTACTTC. Translating it yields CASSLEVGTGQETQYF.

The chain combines TRBV30 with TRBJ1-2, with D tentatively TRBD1 (5 bases). Germline assignment: CDR1 GTSNPN and CDR2 SVGIG (reference sequence). V lost 3 bases and J lost 3, with 11 bases in between. The CDR3 sequence is 13 residues long. For the CDR3, the DNA is TGTGCCTGGAGGGCGGAGGGGTACTATGGCTACACCTTC. This gives the protein CAWRAEGYYGYTF.

The chain combines TRBV6-5 with TRBJ1-4; TRBD1 matches at 10 bases. This CDR3 has 14 residues. With 6 bases clipped from V and 8 bases from J, the junction kept 6 bases outside the gene matches. CDR1 and CDR2 (germline): MNHEY, SVGAGI. Written as DNA, the CDR3 is TGTGCCAGCAGCTGGGGACAGGGGCAGGAAAAACTGTTTTTT. Encoded protein: CASSWGQGQEKLFF.

V gene TRBV6-5 combines with J gene TRBJ1-2; 8 nucleotides agree with TRBD1. V shed 2 bases, J shed 5 bases, and the junction held 4 bases outside the gene matches. This CDR3 spans 14 amino acids. From germline, CDR1 is MNHEY and CDR2 SVGAGI. The CDR3 DNA is TGTGCCAGCAGTTACGGGACAGGCGAGTATGGCTACACCTTC. Amino acid sequence: CASSYGTGEYGYTF.

The chain employs TRBV19 and TRBJ2-7; 14 bases map to TRBD2. The germline V gene encodes CDR1 LNHDA and CDR2 SQIVND (reference sequence). Trimming at V came to 5 bases and at J to 0 bases, leaving 12 bases not matched to a gene. CDR3 size: 19 residues. The CDR3 DNA follows: TGTGCCAGTAGTCGGGGGACTAGCGGGAGATGGGACAGCTCCTACGAGCAGTACTTC. Protein sequence: CASSRGTSGRWDSSYEQYF.